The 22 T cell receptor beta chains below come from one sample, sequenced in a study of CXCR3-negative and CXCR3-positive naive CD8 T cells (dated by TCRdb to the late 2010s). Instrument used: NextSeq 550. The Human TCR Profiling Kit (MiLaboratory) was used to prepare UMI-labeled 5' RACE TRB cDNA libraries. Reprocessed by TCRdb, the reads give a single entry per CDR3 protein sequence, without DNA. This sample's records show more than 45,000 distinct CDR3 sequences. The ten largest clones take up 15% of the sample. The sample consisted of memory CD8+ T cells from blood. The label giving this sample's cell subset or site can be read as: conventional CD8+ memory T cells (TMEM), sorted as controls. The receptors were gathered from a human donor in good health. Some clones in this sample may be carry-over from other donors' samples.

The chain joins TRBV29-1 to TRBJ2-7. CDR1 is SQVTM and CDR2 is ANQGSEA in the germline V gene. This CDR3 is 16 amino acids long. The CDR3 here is CSVELFLEGISYEQYF.

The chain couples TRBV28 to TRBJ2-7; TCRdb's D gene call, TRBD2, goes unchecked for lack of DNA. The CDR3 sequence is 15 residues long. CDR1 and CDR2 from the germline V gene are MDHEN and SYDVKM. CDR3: CASSPGRDFTYEQYF.

The CDR3 region is CASSPTAGGPYEQYF. The V gene is TRBV4-3, the J gene TRBJ2-7; TCRdb reports TRBD2, a call that lacks DNA to check it against. The CDR3 extends over 15 amino acids. The germline CDR1 and CDR2 sequences are LGHNA and YSLEER.

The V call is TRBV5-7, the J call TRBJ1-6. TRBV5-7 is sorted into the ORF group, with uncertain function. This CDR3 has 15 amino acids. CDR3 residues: CASSLGPLSYSPLHF.

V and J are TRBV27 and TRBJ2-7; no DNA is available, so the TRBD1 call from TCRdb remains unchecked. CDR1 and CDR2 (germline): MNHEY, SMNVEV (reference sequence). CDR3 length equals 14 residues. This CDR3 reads CASRRDRDSYEQYF.

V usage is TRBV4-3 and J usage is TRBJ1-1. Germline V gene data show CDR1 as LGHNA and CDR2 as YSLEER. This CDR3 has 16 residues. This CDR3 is CASSQRKTGRNTEAFF.

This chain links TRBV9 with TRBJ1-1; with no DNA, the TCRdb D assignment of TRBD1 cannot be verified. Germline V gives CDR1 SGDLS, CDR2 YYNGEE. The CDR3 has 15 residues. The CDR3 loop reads CASSDSTGQGTEAFF.

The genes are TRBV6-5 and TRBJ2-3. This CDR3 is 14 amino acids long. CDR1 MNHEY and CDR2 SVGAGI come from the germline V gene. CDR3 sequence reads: CASSYSVQADTQYF.

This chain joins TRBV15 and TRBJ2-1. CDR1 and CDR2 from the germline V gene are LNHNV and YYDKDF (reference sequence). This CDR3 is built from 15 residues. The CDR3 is CATSRDLSTSNEQFF.

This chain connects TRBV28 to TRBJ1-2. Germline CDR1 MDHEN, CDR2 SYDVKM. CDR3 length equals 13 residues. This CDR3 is CASSPLNNYGYTF.

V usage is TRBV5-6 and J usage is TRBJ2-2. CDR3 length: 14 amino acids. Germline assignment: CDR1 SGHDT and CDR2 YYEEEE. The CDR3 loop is CASSFASYTGELFF.

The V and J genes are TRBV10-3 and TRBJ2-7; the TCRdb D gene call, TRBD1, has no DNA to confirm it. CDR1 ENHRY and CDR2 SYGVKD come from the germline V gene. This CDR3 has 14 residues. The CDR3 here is CAISGQDSSYEQYF.

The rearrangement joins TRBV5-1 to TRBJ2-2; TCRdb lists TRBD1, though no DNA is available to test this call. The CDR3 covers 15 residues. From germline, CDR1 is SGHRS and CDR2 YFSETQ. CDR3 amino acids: CASSQGTGRTGELFF.

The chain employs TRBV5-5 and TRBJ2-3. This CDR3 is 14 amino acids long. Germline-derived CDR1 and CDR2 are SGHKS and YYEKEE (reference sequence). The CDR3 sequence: CASSLDRETDTQYF.

The CDR3 sequence: CASSLRRRGPTDTQYF. The chain has TRBV5-5 and TRBJ2-3; TCRdb's D gene call, TRBD1, goes unchecked for lack of DNA. CDR3 length equals 16 residues. The germline gives CDR1 SGHKS, CDR2 YYEKEE (reference sequence). Combining the CDR3 with reference TRBV5-5 and TRBJ2-3 gives the whole variable domain DAGVTQSPTHLIKTRGQQVTLRCSPISGHKSVSWYQQVLGQGPQFIFQYYEKEERGRGNFPDRFSARQFPNYSSELNVNALLLGDSALYLCASSLRRRGPTDTQYFGPGTRLTVL.

The CDR3 sequence: CSARDQSPFRDSYEQYF. The chain has TRBV20-1 and TRBJ2-7; TCRdb designates TRBD1, a call that cannot be tested without DNA. Germline CDR1 is DFQATT and CDR2 is SNEGSKA (reference sequence). The CDR3 extends over 17 amino acids.

This CDR3 reads CASSLPTGGPHPWYFYNEQFF. V usage is TRBV27 and J usage is TRBJ2-1; there is no DNA to check the TCRdb D call of TRBD1. Germline values: CDR1 MNHEY, CDR2 SMNVEV (reference sequence). The CDR3 is 21 amino acids.

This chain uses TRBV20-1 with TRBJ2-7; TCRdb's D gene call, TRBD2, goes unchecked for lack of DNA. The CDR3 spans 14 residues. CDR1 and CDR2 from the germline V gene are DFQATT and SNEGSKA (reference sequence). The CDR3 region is CSADRDSGSYEQYF.

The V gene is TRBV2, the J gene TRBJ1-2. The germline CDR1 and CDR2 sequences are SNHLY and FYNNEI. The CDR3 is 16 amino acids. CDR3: CASSTVEGLINYGYTF.

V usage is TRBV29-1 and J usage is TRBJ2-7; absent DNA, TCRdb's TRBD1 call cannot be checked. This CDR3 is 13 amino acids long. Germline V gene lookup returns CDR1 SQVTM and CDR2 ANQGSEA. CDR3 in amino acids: CSVEGGVMSEQYF.

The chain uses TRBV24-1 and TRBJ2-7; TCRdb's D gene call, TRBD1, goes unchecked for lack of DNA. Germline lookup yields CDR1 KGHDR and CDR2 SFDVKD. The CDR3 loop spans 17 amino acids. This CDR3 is CATSGGRGTGSSYEQYF.

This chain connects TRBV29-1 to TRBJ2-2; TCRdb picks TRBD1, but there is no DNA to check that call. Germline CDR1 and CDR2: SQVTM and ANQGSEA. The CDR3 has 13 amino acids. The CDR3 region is CSASRGASGELFF.